The 16 T cell receptor beta chains presented below share a single source sample, sequenced in a study of PD-L1 blockade in urothelial cancer. Time point indicated: peripheral blood 6 weeks after treatment start. Sequencing was performed with immunoSEQ multiplex PCR; in TCRdb, only in-frame clones are kept and a portion is missing. The sample has about 36,000 clones; roughly 80% are singletons. This sample comprised PBMCs, obtained around atezolizumab (anti-PD-L1) treatment. These receptors originate from a man between 35 and 55 years old with urothelial cancer.

The J gene is TRBJ1-1, the V gene TRBV18, with TRBD1 matching 7 bases. J lost 2 bases, V lost 3 bases, and 6 bases had no gene match. This CDR3 is built from 15 residues. Germline V lookup: CDR1 KGHSH, CDR2 LQKENI. The CDR3 nucleotides read TGTGCCAGCTCACCCTCGGGACAGTTAAACACTGAAGCTTTCTTT. Its protein product is CASSPSGQLNTEAFF.

This clone was counted once. V and J are TRBV19 and TRBJ1-1; 9 nucleotides line up with TRBD1. Germline V CDR1 and CDR2: LNHDA, SQIVND (reference sequence). The CDR3 is made up of 16 amino acids. The trim removed 10 bases at V and 0 bases at J, leaving 12 bases unmatched. CDR3: CATQPGQGLMNTEAFF. In nucleotides, the CDR3 is TGTGCCACACAACCGGGACAGGGTCTCATGAACACTGAAGCTTTCTTT.

The rearrangement links TRBV27 to TRBJ1-1; no definite D call. Trimming removed 3 bases from V and 5 bases from J, with 10 bases in between. Germline V gene data show CDR1 as MNHEY and CDR2 as SMNVEV (reference sequence). The CDR3 loop spans 13 amino acids. The CDR3 is CASSFLPRTEAFF. The DNA for the CDR3 is TGTGCCAGCAGTTTCTTACCGAGAACTGAAGCTTTCTTT.

The V and J genes are TRBV4-1 and TRBJ2-1; 9 bases match TRBD2. The trim removed 7 bases at V and 8 bases at J, leaving 21 bases unmatched. There are 18 residues in the CDR3. Looked up from germline, CDR1 is MGHRA and CDR2 is YSYEKL. The CDR3 is CASTRTPAGGTVSDEQFF. The CDR3, as DNA: TGCGCCAGCACCAGAACCCCTGCGGGAGGGACCGTGTCCGATGAGCAGTTCTTC.

V usage is TRBV6-5 and J usage is TRBJ1-5, with a weak D call TRBD1 (5 bases). V shed 0 bases and J shed 0 bases, with 6 bases lying between them. Germline V gene sequence: CDR1 MNHEY, CDR2 SVGAGI. This CDR3 has 15 amino acids. The CDR3 DNA is TGTGCCAGCAGTTACTCAGGGGATAGCAATCAGCCCCAGCATTTT. It is translated as CASSYSGDSNQPQHF.

The rearrangement uses TRBV5-1 and TRBJ2-3; 7 bases are shared with TRBD1. This CDR3 region has 14 residues. The V gene end was trimmed by 0 bases and the J gene end by 4 bases; junction bases not matched to a gene: 2. The germline gives CDR1 SGHRS, CDR2 YFSETQ. CDR3 DNA: TGCGCCAGCAGCTTGGAACAGGGGCCAGATACGCAGTATTTT. Protein: CASSLEQGPDTQYF.

The chain combines TRBV12-5 with TRBJ2-1; D gene unclear. Germline V gene sequence: CDR1 LGHNT, CDR2 FRNRAP. V gave up 7 bases and J gave up 0 bases, with 7 bases separating them. This CDR3 region has 13 residues. The CDR3 sequence: CASAGSSYNEQFF. CDR3 sequence (DNA): TGTGCTAGTGCTGGTAGCTCCTACAATGAGCAGTTCTTC. Combining the CDR3 with reference TRBV12-5 and TRBJ2-1 gives the whole variable domain DARVTQTPRHKVTEMGQEVTMRCQPILGHNTVFWYRQTMMQGLELLAYFRNRAPLDDSGMPKDRFSAEMPDATLATLKIQPSEPRDSAVYFCASAGSSYNEQFFGPGTRLTVL.

This clone was counted a single time. This chain joins TRBV4-2 and TRBJ2-7; 14 nucleotides align to TRBD2. The V and J ends lost 3 bases and 5 bases, in that order; junction bases with no gene match: 21. The CDR3 has 21 residues. Germline CDR1 reads LGHNA; CDR2 reads YNFKEQ. The CDR3 loop is CASSQPKGLAGEVKVPDEQYF. The CDR3 coding sequence is TGTGCCAGCAGCCAGCCAAAGGGACTAGCGGGAGAAGTGAAAGTGCCGGACGAGCAGTACTTC.

V is TRBV19 and J is TRBJ2-1; 7 bases match TRBD2. V lost 3 bases to trimming and J lost 10 bases; unmatched junction nucleotides: 12. Germline-derived CDR1 and CDR2 are LNHDA and SQIVND (reference sequence). The CDR3 contains 15 residues. The CDR3 DNA reads as TGTGCCAGTAGTATGGGAGGGAGAAGTGGTGGGGAGCAGTTCTTC. Translation: CASSMGGRSGGEQFF.

The V gene is TRBV5-1, the J gene TRBJ1-1; possible D gene TRBD1, 6 bases. In germline, CDR1 is SGHRS, CDR2 YFSETQ. Trimming cost V 0 bases and J 8 bases, with 8 bases left between them. This CDR3 has 12 amino acids. CDR3 amino acids: CASSLERGEAFF. CDR3 DNA sequence: TGCGCCAGCAGCTTGGAAAGGGGGGAAGCTTTCTTT.

This chain links TRBV5-5 with TRBJ1-5; D is uncertain. Trimming pared 4 bases from V and 1 base from J, leaving 12 bases between. Germline loops: CDR1 SGHKS, CDR2 YYEKEE (reference sequence). This CDR3 has 15 residues. CDR3 DNA sequence: TGTGCCAGCAGCCGGGGAGAGATAAGCAATCAGCCCCAGCATTTT. Translating it yields CASSRGEISNQPQHF.

The rearrangement joins TRBV27 to TRBJ2-5; 14 bases match TRBD2. Unmatched junction bases numbered 3, after V lost 5 bases and J lost 4 bases. The germline V gene has CDR1 MNHEY and CDR2 SMNVEV (reference sequence). The CDR3 is made up of 15 amino acids. The CDR3 here is CASSRGLAGGETQYF. CDR3 nucleotides: TGTGCCAGCAGTCGCGGACTAGCGGGAGGAGAGACCCAGTACTTC.

The chain uses TRBV19 and TRBJ1-3; D is perhaps TRBD1 (6 bases). CDR3 size: 15 residues. Germline values: CDR1 LNHDA, CDR2 SQIVND (reference sequence). Trimming removed 8 bases at V and 1 base at J, with 15 bases between. The CDR3 nucleotides read TGTGCCAGTTGGACACCTGGGACATCTGGAAACACCATATATTTT. Its translation is CASWTPGTSGNTIYF. The complete variable domain, with remaining parts taken from reference TRBV19 and TRBJ1-3, reads DGGITQSPKYLFRKEGQNVTLSCEQNLNHDAMYWYRQDPGQGLRLIYYSQIVNDFQKGDIAEGYSVSREKKESFPLTVTSAQKNPTAFYLCASWTPGTSGNTIYFGEGSWLTVV.

The rearrangement links TRBV1 to TRBJ2-2; the table's TRBD2 call for D was not verified on the DNA. TRBV1 is a pseudogene locus. The CDR3 has 20 amino acids. For the CDR3, the DNA is TGCACCAGCAGCCAAGCCCCCGGACTAGCGGGAGGGCCCAGGACCGGGGAGCTGTTTTTT. Amino acids: CTSSQAPGLAGGPRTGELFF.

This chain joins TRBV6-6 and TRBJ1-1, with D unclear. V lost 5 bases, J lost 2 bases, and 9 bases lay in between. The germline V gene encodes CDR1 MNHNY and CDR2 SVGAGI (reference sequence). The CDR3 sequence is 13 residues long. CDR3 loop: CASSPRVNTEAFF. The CDR3 DNA reads TGTGCCAGCAGTCCCCGGGTAAACACTGAAGCTTTCTTT.

This chain uses TRBV29-1 with TRBJ1-5, with D perhaps matching TRBD1 (5 bases). Trimming left V 4 bases short and J 2 bases short, with 6 bases between. This CDR3 is built from 12 residues. Germline CDR1 and CDR2: SQVTM and ANQGSEA. CDR3 in amino acids: CSVATGNQPQHF. CDR3 nucleotide sequence: TGCAGCGTTGCGACAGGCAATCAGCCCCAGCATTTT. Complete variable domain (other parts from reference TRBV29-1 and TRBJ1-5): SAVISQKPSRDICQRGTSLTIQCQVDSQVTMMFWYRQQPGQSLTLIATANQGSEATYESGFVIDKFPISRPNLTFSTLTVSNMSPEDSSIYLCSVATGNQPQHFGDGTRLSIL.